What follows are 30 T cell receptor beta chains derived from one specimen sequenced in a study of cytomegalovirus exposure and HLA in healthy donors. Vbeta (60) and Jbeta (13) primers were used in the PCR. TCRdb keeps only in-frame clones here, not all; method: immunoSEQ multiplex PCR. This sample carries about 180,000 clones, 81% of them seen once, and the ten largest clones take over 4.5%. Sequencing was carried out using PBMCs. The receptors shown here come from a woman younger than 35 in good health and CMV-seropositive.

This clone occurred once. This sequence joins TRBV29-1 and TRBJ2-3; no definite D call. Germline CDR1 reads SQVTM; CDR2 reads ANQGSEA. Trimming took off 4 bases at V and 3 bases at J, with 8 bases between the two ends. CDR3 length: 12 amino acids. CDR3 amino acids: CSVGDETDTQYF. The CDR3, as DNA: TGCAGCGTTGGAGACGAGACAGATACGCAGTATTTT.

The chain joins TRBV9 to TRBJ2-6; D may be TRBD1 (5 bases). V lost 7 bases, J lost 0 bases, and 14 bases lay in between. Germline CDR1 SGDLS, CDR2 YYNGEE. The CDR3 extends over 16 amino acids. The CDR3, as DNA: TGTGCCAGCGGCCCGCGACAGAACTCTGGGGCCAACGTCCTGACTTTC. This codes for CASGPRQNSGANVLTF.

The chain joins TRBV27 to TRBJ2-2; D possibly corresponds to TRBD2 (5 bases). Trimming stripped 6 bases from V and 3 bases from J, with 11 bases between. This CDR3 comprises 14 residues. The germline gives CDR1 MNHEY, CDR2 SMNVEV (reference sequence). CDR3 bases: TGTGCCAGCAGGGGAAATAGCGACACCGGGGAGCTGTTTTTT. Its translation is CASRGNSDTGELFF.

The V gene is TRBV5-7, the J gene TRBJ1-2, with D perhaps TRBD1 (6 bases). TRBV5-7 counts as an open reading frame of uncertain function. V was clipped by 3 bases and J by 9 bases, with 18 bases between them. The CDR3 has 14 residues. This chain's CDR3 is CASSSSGDNQSYTF. The CDR3 DNA sequence: TGTGCCAGCAGCTCCTCAGGGGACAATCAAAGCTACACCTTC.

With respect to this clone: This sample also contains other DNA sequences that code for the same CDR3. The chain has TRBV6-5 and TRBJ2-7; D uncertain. The V end lost 4 bases, the J end lost 4 bases, and 5 bases lay between the germline ends. From germline, CDR1 is MNHEY and CDR2 SVGAGI. The CDR3 runs to 11 residues. The CDR3 protein is CASSSTYEQYF. In DNA, the CDR3 is TGTGCCAGCAGTTCAACTTACGAGCAGTACTTC.

This chain joins TRBV5-1 and TRBJ1-6; the match to TRBD1 covers 8 bases. CDR3 length: 19 amino acids. The V gene's germline CDR1 is SGHRS and CDR2 YFSETQ. V shed 4 bases, J shed 0 bases, and the junction held 12 bases outside the gene matches. The CDR3 nucleotides read TGCGCCAGCAGCCTCAGACCCCAGGGGGCCAGCTCCTATAATTCACCCCTCCACTTT. This translates into CASSLRPQGASSYNSPLHF.

This rearrangement joins TRBV15 to TRBJ2-3, with D unresolved. V lost 1 base, J lost 2 bases, and 13 bases lay in between. Germline V gives CDR1 LNHNV, CDR2 YYDKDF (reference sequence). The CDR3 spans 16 residues. The CDR3 coding sequence is TGTGCCACCAGCAGAGCGTTGTCCGCTATCACAGATACGCAGTATTTT. This translates into CATSRALSAITDTQYF.

This chain joins TRBV27 and TRBJ1-4; 8 bases line up with TRBD1. CDR1 is MNHEY, CDR2 SMNVEV, per germline (reference sequence). V trimming: 7 bases; J trimming: 3 bases; junction bases outside the gene matches: 10. The CDR3 spans 16 residues. This CDR3 reads CASKGDTGQANEKLFF. CDR3 nucleotides: TGTGCCAGCAAAGGGGATACGGGACAGGCTAATGAAAAACTGTTTTTT.

The rearrangement joins TRBV7-8 to TRBJ2-7; D gene uncertain. The germline CDR1 and CDR2 sequences are SGHVS and FQNEAQ. Trimming removed 5 bases from V and 0 bases from J, with 8 bases in between. This CDR3 contains 13 residues. The CDR3 region is CASSPPSSYEQYF. The CDR3 region has the DNA TGTGCCAGCAGCCCACCCAGCTCCTACGAGCAGTACTTC.

The sample holds a few counts of this clone. The DNA for the CDR3 is TGTGCCAGCAGCGTAGGAGGGGGATCTAATGAAAAACTGTTTTTT. Its protein is CASSVGGGSNEKLFF. The V call is TRBV9, the J call TRBJ1-4; TRBD1 is a possible D gene (6 bases). CDR1 is SGDLS, CDR2 YYNGEE, per germline. V shed 0 bases and J shed 3 bases, with 9 bases lying between them. The CDR3 is 15 amino acids.

The chain carries TRBV29-1 and TRBJ2-5, with 9 positions matching TRBD1. The CDR3 totals 13 residues. Germline V lookup: CDR1 SQVTM, CDR2 ANQGSEA. The trim removed 6 bases at V and 1 base at J, leaving 3 bases unmatched. The CDR3 loop reads CSVRQGGQETQYF. The DNA of the CDR3 is TGCAGCGTGCGACAGGGGGGCCAAGAGACCCAGTACTTC.

This clone has only a few counts. The chain links TRBV28 to TRBJ1-2, with TRBD1 identical over 8 bases. The ends lost 3 bases at V and 3 bases at J; junction bases unmatched: 3. Germline values: CDR1 MDHEN, CDR2 SYDVKM. The CDR3 contains 14 residues. CDR3 DNA sequence: TGTGCCAGCAGTTTTCAGGGGGCTCACTATGGCTACACCTTC. Protein product: CASSFQGAHYGYTF.

The chain combines TRBV4-1 with TRBJ2-5; a weak D match, TRBD1 (6 bases). CDR3 length equals 16 residues. Trimming took 4 bases from V and 5 from J, leaving 20 bases between them. CDR1 and CDR2 (germline): MGHRA, YSYEKL. CDR3 nucleotides: TGCGCCAGCAGCCGACCACCAGGGGCCGCCGGGGAGACCCAGTACTTC. This encodes CASSRPPGAAGETQYF.

The chain recombines TRBV4-1 with TRBJ1-1; D is possibly TRBD1 (6 bases). There are 15 residues in the CDR3. Germline V gene sequence: CDR1 MGHRA, CDR2 YSYEKL. With 1 base removed from V and 1 base from J, the gap between germline ends came to 10 bases. This CDR3 reads CASSQVQGKNTEAFF. In DNA, the CDR3 is TGCGCCAGCAGCCAAGTACAGGGAAAGAACACTGAAGCTTTCTTT.

With respect to this clone: The same CDR3 also results from other DNA sequences found in this sample. The chain carries TRBV18 and TRBJ2-5, with D hard to call. Per the germline V gene, CDR1 is KGHSH and CDR2 is LQKENI. CDR3 length equals 13 residues. V dropped 2 bases and J dropped 0 bases, with 4 bases sitting between them. CDR3 nucleotides: TGTGCCAGCTCACCAAACAACCAAGAGACCCAGTACTTC. Encoded protein: CASSPNNQETQYF.

V is TRBV28 and J is TRBJ1-5, with a possible D match to TRBD1 (5 bases). With 6 bases removed from V and 5 bases from J, the gap between germline ends came to 11 bases. The CDR3 sequence is 13 residues long. Germline V gene lookup returns CDR1 MDHEN and CDR2 SYDVKM. The CDR3 sequence is CASSGGGYQPQHF. In DNA, the CDR3 is TGTGCCAGCAGCGGGGGGGGGTATCAGCCCCAGCATTTT.

This chain connects TRBV7-2 to TRBJ1-6, with D unresolved. The CDR3 is made up of 15 amino acids. Trimming left V 1 base short and J 8 bases short, with 12 bases between. CDR1 is SGHTA, CDR2 FQGNSA, per germline. The CDR3 bases are TGTGCCAGCAGCTTAGACCCTGGCTCAGATTCACCCCTCCACTTT. Residues: CASSLDPGSDSPLHF.

This clone was observed a handful of times. This rearrangement joins TRBV27 to TRBJ1-1, with D hard to call. This CDR3 comprises 13 residues. Germline loops: CDR1 MNHEY, CDR2 SMNVEV (reference sequence). Deletions cut 6 bases from V and 4 bases from J, with 12 bases between. CDR3 loop: CASRTRVITEAFF. As DNA, the CDR3 is TGTGCCAGCAGGACGAGGGTTATCACTGAAGCTTTCTTT.

The J gene is TRBJ2-7, the V gene TRBV5-4; 13 bases agree with TRBD2. Per germline, CDR1 SGHNT and CDR2 YYREEE (reference sequence). CDR3 length equals 16 residues. The junction had 7 bases not matched to a gene; V was cut back by 1 base and J by 6 bases. The CDR3 loop reads CASSLLTSGGAGEQYF. The CDR3 nucleotides read TGTGCCAGCAGCTTGCTCACTAGCGGGGGGGCAGGCGAGCAGTACTTC.

This clone is a singleton in its sample. The CDR3 DNA sequence: TGTGCCACCAGCAGAGTCTTTGCGAGCGGGGGGAACCAAGAGACCCAGTACTTC. As protein: CATSRVFASGGNQETQYF. V usage is TRBV15 and J usage is TRBJ2-5; the match to TRBD2 covers 9 bases. The germline V gene encodes CDR1 LNHNV and CDR2 YYDKDF (reference sequence). The CDR3 spans 18 residues. The J segment lost 0 bases and the V segment lost 1 base, leaving 9 bases of the junction unmatched.

The table lists this clone with a few counts. The V call is TRBV19, the J call TRBJ2-5, with TRBD2 identical over 7 bases. CDR1 is LNHDA and CDR2 is SQIVND in the germline V gene (reference sequence). The CDR3 sequence is 15 residues long. The V and J ends lost 1 base and 4 bases, in that order; junction bases with no gene match: 6. Written as DNA, the CDR3 is TGTGCCAGTAGTATAGGGCGCCTAGCGGTAGAGACCCAGTACTTC. The encoded protein is CASSIGRLAVETQYF.

This sequence joins TRBV2 and TRBJ1-3; 7 nucleotides match TRBD1. This CDR3 has 15 residues. The J segment lost 3 bases and the V segment lost 7 bases, leaving 9 bases of the junction unmatched. Looked up from germline, CDR1 is SNHLY and CDR2 is FYNNEI. The CDR3 DNA follows: TGTGCCAGCACGGAGACAGGGACGGGTGGAAACACCATATATTTT. Translation gives CASTETGTGGNTIYF.

This chain joins TRBV2 and TRBJ1-1; D gene uncertain. The V end lost 5 bases, the J end lost 4 bases, and 8 bases lay between the germline ends. The CDR3 runs to 12 residues. Per the germline V gene, CDR1 is SNHLY and CDR2 is FYNNEI. CDR3 DNA sequence: TGTGCCAGCAGTAATGGAGCCACTGAAGCTTTCTTT. Protein product: CASSNGATEAFF.

V and J are TRBV7-2 and TRBJ1-1; 7 bases fit TRBD1. The junction had 10 bases not matched to a gene; V was cut back by 5 bases and J by 4 bases. The CDR3 length is 15 residues. Germline loops: CDR1 SGHTA, CDR2 FQGNSA. In DNA, the CDR3 is TGTGCCAGCAGCCAACCGTACAGGGGATTCACTGAAGCTTTCTTT. It yields the protein CASSQPYRGFTEAFF.

This clone turned up a few times. The chain combines TRBV10-3 with TRBJ2-1; a weak D match, TRBD2 (5 bases). The CDR3 covers 13 residues. V shed 10 bases and J shed 4 bases, with 14 bases lying between them. Germline V gene sequence: CDR1 ENHRY, CDR2 SYGVKD. CDR3 amino acids: CATGGPDYNEQFF. The DNA for the CDR3 is TGTGCCACCGGAGGACCAGATTACAATGAGCAGTTCTTC.

The CDR3 spells CASSISQVLVPYEQYF. Written as DNA, the CDR3 is TGTGCCAGTAGTATCTCCCAAGTACTCGTACCCTACGAGCAGTACTTC. V gene TRBV19 combines with J gene TRBJ2-7; D gene unclear. CDR1 is LNHDA, CDR2 SQIVND, per germline (reference sequence). Between the trimmed V and J ends, which lost 3 bases and 2 bases, there was a span of 17 bases. This CDR3 is built from 16 residues.

The V and J genes are TRBV28 and TRBJ2-7; D is perhaps TRBD2 (6 bases). Looked up from germline, CDR1 is MDHEN and CDR2 is SYDVKM. V gave up 6 bases and J gave up 6 bases, with 12 bases separating them. The CDR3 is 12 amino acids. This CDR3 is CASRGGLVEQYF. CDR3 nucleotides: TGTGCCAGCAGGGGGGGTCTGGTCGAGCAGTACTTC.

This clone was found a few times. The genes are TRBV9 and TRBJ2-3, with D perhaps TRBD1 (6 bases). The CDR3 is 16 amino acids. Germline loops: CDR1 SGDLS, CDR2 YYNGEE. V was pared by 3 bases and J by 2 bases, with 16 bases between. CDR3: CASSGQVFPSTDTQYF. DNA for the CDR3: TGTGCCAGCAGCGGACAGGTTTTCCCCTCCACAGATACGCAGTATTTT.

The chain is built from TRBV2 and TRBJ1-6, with D possibly matching TRBD1 (6 bases). The CDR3 runs to 16 residues. The V gene's germline CDR1 is SNHLY and CDR2 FYNNEI. Trimming took off 7 bases at V and 10 bases at J, with 23 bases between the two ends. The CDR3, as DNA: TGTGCCAGCACCCTCGCCGGAACAGGGATGCGATCACCCCTCCACTTT. This codes for CASTLAGTGMRSPLHF.

This clone was counted only a few times. The chain uses TRBV29-1 and TRBJ1-1; TRBD1 aligns across 10 bases. Germline trimming cut 6 bases from V and 5 bases from J; bases unmatched to any gene: 3. This CDR3 is 12 amino acids long. Germline CDR1 is SQVTM and CDR2 is ANQGSEA. The CDR3 DNA reads as TGCAGCGTCGGGACAGGGGTAACTGAAGCTTTCTTT. Its translation is CSVGTGVTEAFF.